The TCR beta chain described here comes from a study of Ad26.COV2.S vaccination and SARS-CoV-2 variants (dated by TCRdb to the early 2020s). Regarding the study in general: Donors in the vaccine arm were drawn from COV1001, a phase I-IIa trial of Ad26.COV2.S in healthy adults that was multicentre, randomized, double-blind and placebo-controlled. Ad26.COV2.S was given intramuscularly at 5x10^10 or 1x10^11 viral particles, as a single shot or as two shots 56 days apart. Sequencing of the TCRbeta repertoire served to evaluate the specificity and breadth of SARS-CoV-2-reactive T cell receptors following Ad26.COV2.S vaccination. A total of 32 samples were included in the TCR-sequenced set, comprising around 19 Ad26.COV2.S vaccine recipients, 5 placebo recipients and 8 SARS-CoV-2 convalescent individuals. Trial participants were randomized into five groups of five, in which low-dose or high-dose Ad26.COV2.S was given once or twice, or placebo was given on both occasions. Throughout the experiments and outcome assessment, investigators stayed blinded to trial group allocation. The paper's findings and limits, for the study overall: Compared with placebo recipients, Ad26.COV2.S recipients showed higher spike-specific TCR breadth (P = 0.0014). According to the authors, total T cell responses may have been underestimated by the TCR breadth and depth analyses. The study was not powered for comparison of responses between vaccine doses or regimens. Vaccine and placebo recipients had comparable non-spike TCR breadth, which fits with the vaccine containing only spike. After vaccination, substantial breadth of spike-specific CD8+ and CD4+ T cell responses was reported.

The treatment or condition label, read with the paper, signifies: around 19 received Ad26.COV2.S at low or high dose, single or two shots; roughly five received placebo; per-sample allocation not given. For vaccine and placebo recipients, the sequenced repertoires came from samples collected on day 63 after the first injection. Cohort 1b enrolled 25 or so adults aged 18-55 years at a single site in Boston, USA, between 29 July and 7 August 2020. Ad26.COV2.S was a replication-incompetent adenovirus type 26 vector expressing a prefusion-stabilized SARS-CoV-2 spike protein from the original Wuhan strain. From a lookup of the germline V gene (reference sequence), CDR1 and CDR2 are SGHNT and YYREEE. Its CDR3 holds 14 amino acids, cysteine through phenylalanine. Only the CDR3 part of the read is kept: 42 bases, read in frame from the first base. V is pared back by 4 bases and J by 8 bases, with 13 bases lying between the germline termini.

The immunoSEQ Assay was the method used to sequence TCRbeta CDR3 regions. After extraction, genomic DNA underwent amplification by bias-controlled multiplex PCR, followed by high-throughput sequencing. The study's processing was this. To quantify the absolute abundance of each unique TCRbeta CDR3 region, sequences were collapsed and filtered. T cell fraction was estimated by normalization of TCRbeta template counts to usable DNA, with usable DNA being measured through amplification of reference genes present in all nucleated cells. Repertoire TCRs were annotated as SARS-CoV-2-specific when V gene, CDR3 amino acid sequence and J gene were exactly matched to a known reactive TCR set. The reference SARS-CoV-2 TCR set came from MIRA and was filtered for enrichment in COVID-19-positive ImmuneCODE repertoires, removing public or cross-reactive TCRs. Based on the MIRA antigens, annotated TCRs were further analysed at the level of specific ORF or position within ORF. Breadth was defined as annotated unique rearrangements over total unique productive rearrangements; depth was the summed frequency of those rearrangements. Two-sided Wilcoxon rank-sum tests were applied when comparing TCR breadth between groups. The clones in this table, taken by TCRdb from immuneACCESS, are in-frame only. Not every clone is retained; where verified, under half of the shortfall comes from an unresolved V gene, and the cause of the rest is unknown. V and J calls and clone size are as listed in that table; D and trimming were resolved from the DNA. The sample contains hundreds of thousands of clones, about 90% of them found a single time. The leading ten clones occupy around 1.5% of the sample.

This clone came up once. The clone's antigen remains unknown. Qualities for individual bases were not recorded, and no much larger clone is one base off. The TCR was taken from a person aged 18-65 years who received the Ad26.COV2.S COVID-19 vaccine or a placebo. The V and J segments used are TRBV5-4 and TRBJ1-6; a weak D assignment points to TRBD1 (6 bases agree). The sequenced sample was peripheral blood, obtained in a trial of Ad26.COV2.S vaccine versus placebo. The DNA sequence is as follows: TGTGCCAGCAGCGCTACAGGGACGGATTCACCCCTCCACTTT. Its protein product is CASSATGTDSPLHF.